This T cell receptor beta chain was recorded in a study of OX40 agonist ivuxolimab in advanced cancers. On the study more broadly: Patients in dose escalation had liver, melanoma, kidney or head and neck cancers. Study-wide results and limits: The CD4+ and CD8+ T cells in the blood had expanded clonally by week 6 at 0.1 to 3.0 mg/kg.

Germline V lookup: CDR1 SNHLY, CDR2 FYNNEI. V gave up 6 bases and J gave up 4 bases, with 21 bases separating them. The CDR3 spans 17 residues. A note on this clone: Its antigen is undetermined.

Clones were sequenced by immunoSEQ multiplex PCR, and TCRdb holds only the in-frame ones, with some missing. This sample carries approximately 60,000 clones, 84% of them seen once, and the ten largest clones take 25% to 35%. The V call is TRBV2, the J call TRBJ1-4, with D maybe TRBD1 (6 bases). The origin of this receptor is an adult with an advanced solid tumor such as melanoma, head and neck, liver or kidney cancer. The specimen comprised CD4+ or CD8+ T cells sorted from blood, sampled in a trial of the OX40 agonist ivuxolimab. This CDR3 is CASSAYTGTRDNEKLFF. The CDR3 coding sequence is TGTGCCAGCAGCGCCTATACCGGGACACGGGATAATGAAAAACTGTTTTTT.